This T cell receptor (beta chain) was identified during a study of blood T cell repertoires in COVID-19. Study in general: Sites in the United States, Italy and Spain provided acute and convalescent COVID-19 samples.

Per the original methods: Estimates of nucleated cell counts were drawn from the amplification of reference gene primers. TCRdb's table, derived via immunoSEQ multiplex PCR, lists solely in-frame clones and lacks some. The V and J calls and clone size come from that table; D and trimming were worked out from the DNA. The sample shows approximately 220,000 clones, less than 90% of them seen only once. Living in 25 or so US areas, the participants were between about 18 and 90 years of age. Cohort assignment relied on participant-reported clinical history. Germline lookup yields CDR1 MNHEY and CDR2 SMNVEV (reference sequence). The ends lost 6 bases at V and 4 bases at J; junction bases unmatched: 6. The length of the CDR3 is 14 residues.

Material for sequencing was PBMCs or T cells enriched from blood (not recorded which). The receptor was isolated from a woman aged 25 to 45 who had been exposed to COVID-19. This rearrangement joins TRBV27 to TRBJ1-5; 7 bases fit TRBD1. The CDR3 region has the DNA TGTGCCAGCAGCCCACAGGGGTTAAATCAGCCCCAGCATTTT. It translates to CASSPQGLNQPQHF.